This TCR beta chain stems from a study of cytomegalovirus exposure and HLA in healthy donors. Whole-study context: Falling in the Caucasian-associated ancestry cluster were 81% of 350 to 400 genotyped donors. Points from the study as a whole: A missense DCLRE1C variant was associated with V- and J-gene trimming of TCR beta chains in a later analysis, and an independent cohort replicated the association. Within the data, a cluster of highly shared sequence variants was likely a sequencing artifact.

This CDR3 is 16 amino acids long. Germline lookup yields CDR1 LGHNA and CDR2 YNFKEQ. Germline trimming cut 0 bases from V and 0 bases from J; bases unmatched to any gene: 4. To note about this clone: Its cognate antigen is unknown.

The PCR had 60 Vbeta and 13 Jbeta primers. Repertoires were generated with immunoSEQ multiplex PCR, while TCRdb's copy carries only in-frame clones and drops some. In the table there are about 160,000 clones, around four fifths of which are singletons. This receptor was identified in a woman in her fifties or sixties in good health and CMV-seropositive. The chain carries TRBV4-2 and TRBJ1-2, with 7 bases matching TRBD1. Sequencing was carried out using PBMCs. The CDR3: CASSQDVTGANYGYTF. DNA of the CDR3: TGTGCCAGCAGCCAAGATGTAACAGGGGCTAACTATGGCTACACCTTC.